This TCR beta chain was obtained from a study of beta chain features in type 1 diabetes (dated by TCRdb to about 2018). As for the study more broadly: No differences in mean age, gender distribution, total cell number or subset yield were found between patients and healthy donors. Across all samples, around 99 million sorted cells were examined, and cell number per subset correlated strongly with RNA yield. Regulatory and stem cell-like memory subsets were obtained from only 8 patients and roughly eight healthy donors, while naive and central memory subsets were obtained from all 28 donors. In the study, recently diagnosed type 1 diabetes patients and matched healthy donors were compared on the TCRB repertoires of their sorted circulating CD4+ T cell subsets. Study-wide conclusions, independent of this receptor: HLA sub-analyses involved small numbers of individuals, so any influence of HLA type on TCRB rearrangement remained unresolved. Naive, central memory and regulatory TCRB repertoires appeared more similar among patients than among healthy donors. Shorter templates might be favored by PCR, yet because patient and control samples were amplified and corrected together, any such skew would affect both groups equally. Type 1 diabetes patients showed a moderate but significant shortening of TCRB CDR3 length in all four CD4+ subsets. Because cDNA rather than genomic DNA was sequenced, highly expressing activated cells could have been over-represented, although no difference in activation and CD3 levels was found between groups. Patients with type 1 diabetes made fewer insertions and deleted more nucleotides at VDJ recombination sites, implying thymic rearrangement abnormalities.

The CDR3 covers 14 residues, taking in both the cysteine and the phenylalanine. Of all the DNA, just the CDR3 is kept, 42 bases in frame from base 1. CDR1 SEHNR and CDR2 FQNEAQ are derived from the germline V gene (reference sequence). Points on this clone: What antigen it recognizes has not been identified. One junction end disagrees with the germline gene, perhaps due to a read error. This specimen includes other DNA sequences encoding the same CDR3.

From each donor, a single peripheral blood sample of 90 to 150 mL on average was drawn into heparinised tubes. A BD FACSAria II was used to sort naive, central memory, regulatory and stem cell-like memory CD4+ T cells with a panel that included CD45RO, CCR7, CD25, CD127, CD95 and CD27. A purity above 95% was achieved for all sorted populations. PBMCs were isolated immediately by Lymphoprep density gradient centrifugation and stained directly without culture. To minimize batch effects, samples were stained and sorted in pairs, one healthy donor with one patient per experiment. The High Capacity cDNA Reverse Transcription Kit was used to reverse transcribe all of the isolated RNA, meaning that expressed TCRB transcripts were what got sequenced. Naive, central memory and regulatory T cell samples underwent deep immunoSEQ sequencing, averaging roughly 3.3 million total reads per sample. Sorted cells were lysed in RLT buffer and RNA was extracted with DNase-treated RNeasy Micro or Mini kits, depending on cell number. Each cell subset was processed on its own to prevent cross-contamination, while patient and healthy donor samples were processed together. The immunoSEQ multiplex PCR was used to amplify TCRB sequences from cDNA, yielding 87-bp fragments that span the CDR3 region. Amplicons were sequenced on the Illumina HiSeq platform. In the authors' own workflow: PCR bias was corrected computationally using synthetic template baselines, and reads within Hamming distance 2 were collapsed, with unmergeable singletons discarded. Reads were aligned against IMGT so that V, D and J genes, CDR3 length and insertions or deletions at six rearrangement sites could be assigned. Within each subset, clonotype counts were normalized to sorted cell number, and only after that were true diversity and Gini coefficients computed with the tcR R package. The overlap coefficient, calculated on TCRB nucleotide sequences, was used to measure repertoire sharing. TCRdb stores this immuneACCESS table with in-frame sequences only. Part of the clones is absent; in the studies checked, under half of the shortfall reflects unresolved V genes, and no reason is known for the rest. V, J and clone size are taken as reported in that table, and D and trimming were inferred from the DNA itself. For this sample there are some 370,000 clones; around 9.6% appear just once. The top ten clonotypes cover 0.6% of the sample.

The sequencing sample was made of central memory CD4+ T cells from blood. The sequence came from a man younger than 45 with type 1 diabetes. The rearrangement combines TRBV7-9 with TRBJ1-1; a confident D gene designation cannot be given. The DNA sequence is as follows: TGTGCCAGCAGCTTCACTCAGACGAACACTGAAGCCTTCTTT. Translated, this is CASSFTQTNTEAFF.